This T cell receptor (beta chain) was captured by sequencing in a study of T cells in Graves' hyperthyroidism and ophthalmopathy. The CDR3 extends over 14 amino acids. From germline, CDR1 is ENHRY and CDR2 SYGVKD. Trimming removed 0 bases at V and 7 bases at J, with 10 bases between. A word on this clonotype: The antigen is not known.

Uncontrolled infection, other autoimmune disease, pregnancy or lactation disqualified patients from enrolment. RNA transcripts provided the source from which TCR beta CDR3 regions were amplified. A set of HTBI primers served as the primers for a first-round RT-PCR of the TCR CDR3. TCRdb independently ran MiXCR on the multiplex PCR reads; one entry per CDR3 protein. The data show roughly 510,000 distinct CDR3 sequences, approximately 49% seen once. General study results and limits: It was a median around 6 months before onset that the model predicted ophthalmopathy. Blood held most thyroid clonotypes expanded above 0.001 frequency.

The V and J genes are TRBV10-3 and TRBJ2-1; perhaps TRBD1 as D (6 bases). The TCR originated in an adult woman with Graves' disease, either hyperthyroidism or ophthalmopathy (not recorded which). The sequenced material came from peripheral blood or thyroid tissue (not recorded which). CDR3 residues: CAISESTGQNEQFF. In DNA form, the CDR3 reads TGTGCCATCAGTGAGTCCACAGGGCAAAATGAGCAGTTCTTC.